The 17 T cell receptor beta chains presented below share a single source sample, sequenced in a study of T cells in Graves' hyperthyroidism and ophthalmopathy (dated by TCRdb to 2018 to 2020). To prepare the library, multiplex PCR was applied. The sequencer listed for this sample is Illumina HiSeq 2000. The TCR beta CDR3 regions were amplified from the RNA transcripts. For the first round of RT-PCR on the TCR CDR3, the HTBI primer set was used together with the Qiagen OneStep RT-PCR kit. TCRdb trimmed public reads at Q25 via fastp, called clones via MiXCR and kept in-frame beta chains. Under each unique CDR3 protein, matching rows form one entry showing the most common genes and DNA. Counted in this sample were approximately 510,000 distinct CDR3 sequences; around 20% of them appeared once. The ten top clones hold 26% of the sample. Material for sequencing was blood. Receptors originate from a man younger than 35 with Graves' hyperthyroidism.

The J gene is TRBJ1-1, the V gene TRBV2, with D maybe TRBD1 (6 bases). The V gene lost 8 bases and the J gene lost 7 bases, with 17 bases spanning the gap. The germline gives CDR1 SNHLY, CDR2 FYNNEI. The CDR3 totals 13 residues. The CDR3 here is CASGGGPPHEAFF. DNA of the CDR3: TGTGCCAGCGGGGGGGGGCCACCCCATGAAGCTTTCTTT.

This clonotype has just a few counts. The V call is TRBV15, the J call TRBJ2-4; the D gene is possibly TRBD2 (5 bases). The V end lost 0 bases, the J end lost 4 bases, and 16 bases lay between the germline ends. The V gene's germline CDR1 is LNHNV and CDR2 YYDKDF (reference sequence). The CDR3 totals 17 residues. The CDR3 here is CATSRDSRAAGKNIQYF. CDR3 DNA: TGTGCCACCAGCAGAGACTCGAGGGCCGCCGGGAAAAACATTCAGTACTTC.

This clonotype was detected ten times or more. The DNA of the CDR3 is TGTGCCAGCAGCCCCCGGGCGGGTTCCGGCAGCCGCCTGGGGGAGTACTTC. Translation gives CASSPRAGSGSRLGEYF. V is TRBV6-1 and J is TRBJ2-7; the D call may be TRBD1 or TRBD2 (5 bases each). The CDR3 is made up of 17 amino acids. Between the trimmed V and J ends, which lost 6 bases and 11 bases, there was a span of 32 bases. CDR1 MNHNS and CDR2 SASEGT come from the germline V gene.

This chain uses TRBV24-1 with TRBJ1-2; D unclear. The germline gives CDR1 KGHDR, CDR2 SFDVKD. The ends were cut back, 3 bases at V and 3 bases at J, with 16 bases in the middle. The CDR3 spans 16 residues. Here the CDR3 DNA reads TGTGCCACCAGTGATCCGAGCTCCGACGGGGACTATGGCTACACCTTC. Translation: CATSDPSSDGDYGYTF.

This clonotype was seen many times. The junction departs from germline at one end; a sequencing error may be responsible. The V and J genes are TRBV6-5 and TRBJ1-2; TRBD1 might be the D (5 bases). CDR1 and CDR2 from the germline V gene are MNHEY and SVGAGI. The CDR3 consists of 12 residues. The CDR3 here is CASSHSRVGYTF. The DNA of the CDR3 is TGTGCCAGCAGTCACTCCAGGGTTGGCTACACCTTC.

This clonotype occurred many times. The chain uses TRBV7-8 and TRBJ2-2, with 7 positions matching TRBD2. The CDR3 extends over 15 amino acids. The germline V gene has CDR1 SGHVS and CDR2 FQNEAQ. With 8 bases clipped from V and 4 bases from J, the junction kept 10 bases outside the gene matches. CDR3 bases: TGTGCCAGCTCCATAGCGGGTGCAGGCACCGGGGAGCTGTTTTTT. It encodes CASSIAGAGTGELFF.

This clonotype has just one count. The chain couples TRBV11-2 to TRBJ1-1; 7 bases align to TRBD1. Germline V gene lookup returns CDR1 SGHAT and CDR2 FQNNGV. CDR3 length equals 18 residues. The trim removed 4 bases at V and 0 bases at J, leaving 14 bases unmatched. This CDR3 reads CASSSFPQKGALNTEAFF. The CDR3 DNA follows: TGTGCCAGCAGCTCGTTTCCTCAAAAGGGGGCGTTGAACACTGAAGCTTTCTTT.

This clonotype was recorded a few times. The chain links TRBV4-1 to TRBJ2-5, with a tentative D call TRBD1 (6 bases). The V end was cut by 5 bases, the J end by 0 bases, with 10 bases between. There are 14 residues in the CDR3. Germline V gives CDR1 MGHRA, CDR2 YSYEKL. CDR3 sequence (DNA): TGCGCCAGCAGCTCCCGGGACAACCAAGAGACCCAGTACTTC. Translating gives CASSSRDNQETQYF.

This clonotype was seen at least ten times. The CDR3 DNA reads TGTGCCATCAGACCACAGGGGAGGATCTCCTACGAGCAGTACTTC. Translated: CAIRPQGRISYEQYF. The rearrangement joins TRBV10-3 to TRBJ2-7; a possible D gene is TRBD1 (7 bases). Germline lookup yields CDR1 ENHRY and CDR2 SYGVKD. CDR3 length equals 15 residues. V lost 6 bases to trimming and J lost 0 bases, with 15 bases between them.

This clonotype was detected many times. The chain uses TRBV12-3 or TRBV12-4 and TRBJ1-1; a weak D match, TRBD1 (6 bases). The CDR3 consists of 15 residues. Trimming removed 5 bases at V and 0 bases at J, with 13 bases between. CDR3 coding DNA: TGTGCCAGCAGTCGGGGGCCGGTTGTGAACACTGAAGCTTTCTTT. As protein: CASSRGPVVNTEAFF.

This clonotype was counted many times. The rearrangement links TRBV14 to TRBJ1-2; D possibly corresponds to TRBD1 (5 bases). Looked up from germline, CDR1 is SGHDN and CDR2 is FVKESK. The CDR3 has 16 residues. V was shortened by 4 bases and J by 3 bases, with 18 bases between the two germline ends. In nucleotides, the CDR3 is TGTGCCAGCAGCCCTTATAAGGTGGGGACGTACTATGGCTACACCTTC. Amino acid sequence: CASSPYKVGTYYGYTF.

The chain combines TRBV5-1 with TRBJ1-1; D possibly corresponds to TRBD1 (5 bases). The CDR3 is 16 residues long. CDR1 and CDR2 from the germline V gene are SGHRS and YFSETQ. Trimming cost V 1 base and J 0 bases, with 13 bases left between them. This CDR3 reads CASSLWGRFVNTEAFF. CDR3 DNA: TGCGCCAGCAGCTTGTGGGGACGATTTGTGAACACTGAAGCTTTCTTT.

This clonotype was observed a single time. V gene TRBV11-1 combines with J gene TRBJ1-1, with D perhaps matching TRBD1 (5 bases). This CDR3 is built from 16 residues. Trimming cost V 0 bases and J 0 bases, with 11 bases left between them. Per germline, CDR1 SGHAT and CDR2 FQDESV (reference sequence). CDR3 nucleotides: TGTGCCAGCAGCTTAGCGCTGGGGGGTTTGAACACTGAAGCTTTCTTT. Translating it yields CASSLALGGLNTEAFF.

The table lists this clonotype with many counts. This chain connects TRBV6-4 to TRBJ2-7; tentatively, D is TRBD1 (6 bases). Trimming cost V 10 bases and J 3 bases, with 16 bases left between them. The germline CDR1 and CDR2 sequences are MRHNA and SNTAGT. The CDR3 is 13 residues long. The CDR3 loop reads CANPDRKVYEQYF. CDR3 sequence (DNA): TGTGCCAACCCCGACAGGAAGGTCTACGAGCAGTACTTC.

The chain has TRBV10-3 and TRBJ1-2; the D is unclear. Trimming cost V 11 bases and J 7 bases, with 20 bases left between them. The CDR3 covers 13 residues. Germline lookup yields CDR1 ENHRY and CDR2 SYGVKD. CDR3 coding DNA: TGTGCCGTCGACGGGCGGACTTCGGTTGGCTACACCTTC. Residues: CAVDGRTSVGYTF.

The V and J genes are TRBV7-8 and TRBJ2-7, with TRBD2 identical over 10 bases. CDR1 and CDR2 from the germline V gene are SGHVS and FQNEAQ. The CDR3 runs 16 residues. V was pared by 2 bases and J by 5 bases, with 9 bases of the junction left unmatched. The CDR3 spells CASSLYSGGASDEQYF. The CDR3 DNA follows: TGTGCCAGCAGCTTATACAGCGGGGGGGCCTCGGACGAGCAGTACTTC.

V gene TRBV24-1 combines with J gene TRBJ2-5; the D gene is possibly TRBD1 (8 bases). Between the trimmed V and J ends, which lost 1 base and 3 bases, there was a span of 14 bases. The CDR3 is 16 amino acids. Germline CDR1 and CDR2: KGHDR and SFDVKD. The CDR3 loop reads CATSDFDRGGKETQYF. The DNA for the CDR3 is TGTGCCACCAGTGATTTTGACAGGGGAGGGAAAGAGACCCAGTACTTC.